The rows below give T cell receptor beta chains drawn from one sample of a study of T cell repertoires in cytomegalovirus infection. TCRdb analysed the reads with MiXCR anew, one entry per CDR3 protein. The data hold roughly 760,000 distinct CDR3 sequences, with 35% to 40% observed a single time. Sequenced material: PBMCs. Source of these receptors: a human donor in good health (CMV status not recorded). Some clones in this sample may be carry-over from other donors' samples. Both conserved end residues are part of each CDR3. D genes are given only for firm matches. Rows may omit the clone size; those that give it use once, few, many or a size class.

cdr3_aa: CASSSTGGATELFF
cdr3_nt: TGTGCCAGCAGCTCCACCGGGGGGGCTACGGAGCTGTTTTTT
j_call: TRBJ2-2
v_call: TRBV7-3
d_call: TRBD2
clone_size: NA

cdr3_aa: CASSADSSNQPQHF
cdr3_nt: TGTGCCAGTAGTGCAGACAGTAGCAATCAGCCCCAGCATTTT
j_call: TRBJ1-5
v_call: TRBV19
d_call: NA
clone_size: NA

cdr3_aa: CASSLITAFNEQFF
cdr3_nt: TGTGCCAGCAGCTTAATTACAGCGTTCAATGAGCAGTTCTTC
j_call: TRBJ2-1
v_call: TRBV7-8
d_call: NA
clone_size: few

cdr3_aa: CASSKTSAAYEQYF
cdr3_nt: TGTGCCAGCAGCAAGACTAGCGCCGCCTACGAGCAGTACTTC
j_call: TRBJ2-7
v_call: TRBV7-2
d_call: TRBD2
clone_size: NA

cdr3_aa: CASRSISSYNEQFF
cdr3_nt: TGTGCCAGTAGGTCGATCAGCTCCTACAATGAGCAGTTCTTC
j_call: TRBJ2-1
v_call: TRBV19
d_call: NA
clone_size: NA

cdr3_aa: CSAVSSDRNTEAFF
cdr3_nt: TGCAGTGCAGTTAGTTCTGACAGGAACACTGAAGCTTTCTTT
j_call: TRBJ1-1
v_call: TRBV20-1
d_call: NA
clone_size: NA

cdr3_aa: CASSQDHGRPSGANVLTF
cdr3_nt: TGTGCCAGCAGCCAAGATCACGGACGGCCTTCTGGGGCCAACGTCCTGACTTTC
j_call: TRBJ2-6
v_call: TRBV4-2
d_call: NA
clone_size: NA

cdr3_aa: CASSFSGPKVYSNQPQHF
cdr3_nt: TGTGCCAGCAGCTTTTCAGGTCCTAAAGTCTATAGCAATCAGCCCCAGCATTTT
j_call: TRBJ1-5
v_call: TRBV7-2
d_call: NA
clone_size: many

cdr3_aa: CASSLAGEKKEAFF
cdr3_nt: TGTGCCAGCAGCTTAGCCGGAGAGAAAAAAGAAGCTTTCTTT
j_call: TRBJ1-1
v_call: TRBV7-2
d_call: NA
clone_size: NA

cdr3_aa: CASKAGGIYELYF
cdr3_nt: TGTGCCAGCAAGGCGGGAGGGATCTACGAGCTGTACTTC
j_call: TRBJ2-7
v_call: TRBV6-5
d_call: TRBD2
clone_size: NA

cdr3_aa: CASSGTVPNTGELFF
cdr3_nt: TGTGCCAGTAGTGGGACAGTTCCGAACACCGGGGAGCTGTTTTTT
j_call: TRBJ2-2
v_call: TRBV19
d_call: TRBD1
clone_size: few

cdr3_aa: CSARARTSYRPQHF
cdr3_nt: TGCAGTGCTAGAGCTCGGACTTCCTATCGGCCCCAGCATTTT
j_call: TRBJ1-5
v_call: TRBV20-1
d_call: NA
clone_size: NA

cdr3_aa: CASSVRQPTNEKLFF
cdr3_nt: TGTGCCAGCAGCGTACGACAGCCAACTAATGAAAAACTGTTTTTT
j_call: TRBJ1-4
v_call: TRBV7-9
d_call: NA
clone_size: NA

cdr3_aa: CASSLGTSGVNEQFF
cdr3_nt: TGTGCCAGCAGCTTAGGTACTAGCGGGGTCAATGAGCAGTTCTTC
j_call: TRBJ2-1
v_call: TRBV7-8
d_call: TRBD2
clone_size: NA

cdr3_aa: CASSRLRTGENIQYF
cdr3_nt: TGTGCCAGCAGCCGCCTCCGGACAGGGGAAAACATTCAGTACTTC
j_call: TRBJ2-4
v_call: TRBV11-2
d_call: TRBD1
clone_size: few